Given below is one T cell receptor beta chain in context. Its antigen is unidentified. Between the trimmed V and J ends, which lost 4 bases and 5 bases, there was a span of 10 bases. This CDR3 has 13 residues. CDR1 is SGHTA and CDR2 is FQGTGA in the germline V gene. The sample comes from a study of OX40 agonist ivuxolimab in advanced cancers. Study at large: Recorded diagnoses for dose-escalation patients were hepatocellular carcinoma, melanoma, renal cell or head and neck cancer. Cohort: 82.7% men, mean age 60, aged roughly 20 to 79.

Study-wide findings and caveats: The work left the antigen specificity of expanded peripheral T cells undetermined. Within 6 weeks, CD4+ and CD8+ blood T cells expanded clonally at 0.1 to 3.0 mg/kg.

Profiling relied on immunoSEQ multiplex PCR, and the TCRdb table lists in-frame clones only, not all of them. The sample gives 55,000 to 60,000 clones, over 80% of which show up once; approximately 2.5% is in the top ten. The sequencing used CD4+ or CD8+ T cells sorted from blood, collected in a trial of the OX40 agonist ivuxolimab. The sequence derives from an adult with an advanced solid tumor such as melanoma, head and neck, liver or kidney cancer. The chain recombines TRBV7-3 with TRBJ2-3, with D possibly matching TRBD2 (6 bases). CDR3 residues: CASSSRRGDTQYF. The CDR3 nucleotides are TGTGCCAGCAGCTCCCGGCGGGGAGATACGCAGTATTTT.